Following are 21 T cell receptor beta chains from one sample sequenced in a study of response to subunit inactivated influenza vaccine. From the RT-PCR reads, TCRdb called clonotypes with MiXCR, one entry per CDR3 protein. This table has fewer than 650,000 distinct CDR3 sequences, 10% to 15% appearing once. The input for sequencing was PBMCs from blood, taken 40 to 50 days after vaccination. The source is a man between 50 and 59 years old who received an inactivated influenza vaccine.

Only a few counts were recorded for this clonotype. The gene calls are TRBV20-1 and TRBJ1-1; 8 nucleotides line up with TRBD1. The germline CDR1 and CDR2 sequences are DFQATT and SNEGSKA (reference sequence). V shed 3 bases and J 6 bases; nucleotides not matched to a gene: 0. CDR3 length equals 11 residues. This CDR3 is CSARTGAEAFF. CDR3 nucleotide sequence: TGCAGTGCTAGGACAGGGGCTGAAGCTTTCTTT.

This clonotype was counted ten times or more. The J gene is TRBJ1-2, the V gene TRBV7-2; TRBD1 matches at 11 bases. Germline V lookup: CDR1 SGHTA, CDR2 FQGNSA. The trim removed 5 bases at V and 4 bases at J, leaving 6 bases unmatched. The CDR3 runs to 15 residues. CDR3 nucleotide sequence: TGTGCCAGCAGCGTCGGACAGGGGGCTGGCTATGGCTACACCTTC. It translates to CASSVGQGAGYGYTF.

This clonotype was detected ten times or more. The V call is TRBV12-3 or TRBV12-4, the J call TRBJ2-5, with D perhaps TRBD1 (5 bases). The CDR3 runs to 16 residues. The V end lost 3 bases, the J end lost 2 bases, and 16 bases lay between the germline ends. As DNA, the CDR3 is TGTGCCAGCAGTTTGGTCCTCGGCAGGGTGCAAGAGACCCAGTACTTC. This gives the protein CASSLVLGRVQETQYF.

The chain links TRBV3-1 to TRBJ2-1, with TRBD2 matching over 9 bases. Germline loops: CDR1 LGHDT, CDR2 YNNKEL (reference sequence). With V trimmed by 11 bases and J by 0 bases, 17 bases remained unmatched. The CDR3 contains 18 residues. CDR3 DNA sequence: TGTGCCTTCAGTTCCCCGGGGCTAGCGGGGCACTCCTACAATGAGCAGTTCTTC. This codes for CAFSSPGLAGHSYNEQFF.

The V call is TRBV20-1, the J call TRBJ2-1; 8 positions match TRBD2. There are 15 residues in the CDR3. Germline V gene sequence: CDR1 DFQATT, CDR2 SNEGSKA (reference sequence). V shed 5 bases and J 7 bases; nucleotides not matched to a gene: 13. CDR3 in DNA: TGCAGTGCTGTTACCGGGACTAGTGTGGGGAATGAGCAGTTCTTC. It codes for CSAVTGTSVGNEQFF.

The chain carries TRBV4-3 and TRBJ2-6, with D unresolved. The CDR3 sequence is 14 residues long. The V end was cut by 4 bases, the J end by 4 bases, with 8 bases between. Germline V lookup: CDR1 LGHNA, CDR2 YSLEER. This CDR3 is CASSPEAGANVLTF. DNA for the CDR3: TGCGCCAGCAGCCCTGAAGCCGGGGCCAACGTCCTGACTTTC.

This clonotype appeared a few times. The chain carries TRBV20-1 and TRBJ2-7; 8 bases are shared with TRBD1. Germline assignment: CDR1 DFQATT and CDR2 SNEGSKA (reference sequence). This CDR3 comprises 14 residues. The V and J ends lost 6 bases and 6 bases, in that order; junction bases with no gene match: 13. This CDR3 reads CSASRQGQAVEQYF. Written as DNA, the CDR3 is TGCAGTGCCTCCAGACAGGGGCAGGCGGTCGAGCAGTACTTC.

The genes are TRBV20-1 and TRBJ2-7; weak D call: TRBD2 (5 bases). Germline CDR1 reads DFQATT; CDR2 reads SNEGSKA (reference sequence). V lost 6 bases and J 4 bases, leaving 13 bases between the germline ends. The CDR3 runs to 12 residues. The CDR3 DNA sequence: TGCAGTGCGGACCCGCCGGGATACGAGCAGTACTTC. Residues: CSADPPGYEQYF.

In this sample, this clonotype turned up a few times. The gene calls are TRBV15 and TRBJ2-3, with D perhaps given as TRBD1 or TRBD2 (5 bases each). Trimming took off 3 bases at V and 0 bases at J, with 10 bases between the two ends. CDR3 length equals 15 residues. From germline, CDR1 is LNHNV and CDR2 YYDKDF (reference sequence). CDR3 coding DNA: TGTGCCACCAGCAGGTGGGACCCAAGCACAGATACGCAGTATTTT. Protein sequence: CATSRWDPSTDTQYF.

The chain recombines TRBV5-1 with TRBJ1-1; tentatively, D is TRBD1 (6 bases). This CDR3 is 15 amino acids long. Trimming stripped 1 base from V and 2 bases from J, with 12 bases between. CDR1 is SGHRS, CDR2 YFSETQ, per germline. The CDR3 DNA reads TGCGCCAGCAGCTTGTCGTGGGGGCAAAACACTGAAGCTTTCTTT. This sequence encodes CASSLSWGQNTEAFF.

This clonotype was recorded at least ten times. This sequence joins TRBV7-8 and TRBJ2-7; weak D call: TRBD1 (6 bases). The CDR3 covers 14 residues. V lost 10 bases and J lost 6, with 22 bases in between. Germline values: CDR1 SGHVS, CDR2 FQNEAQ. The CDR3 reads CATTKGTRFGEQYF. The CDR3 DNA reads TGTGCCACCACCAAGGGGACACGTTTCGGCGAGCAGTACTTC.

The chain carries TRBV3-1 and TRBJ2-1; D might be TRBD1 (5 bases). CDR1 is LGHDT and CDR2 is YNNKEL in the germline V gene (reference sequence). This CDR3 comprises 14 residues. Trimming left V 0 bases short and J 6 bases short, with 9 bases between. The CDR3: CASSQDAGLNEQFF. In DNA form, the CDR3 reads TGTGCCAGCAGCCAAGACGCAGGGCTCAATGAGCAGTTCTTC.

The rearrangement links TRBV20-1 to TRBJ2-3; D is undetermined. Between the trimmed V and J ends, which lost 1 base and 2 bases, there was a span of 10 bases. The length of the CDR3 is 14 residues. The germline CDR1 and CDR2 sequences are DFQATT and SNEGSKA (reference sequence). The CDR3 is CSARAKQHTDTQYF. DNA for the CDR3: TGCAGTGCTAGAGCTAAACAGCACACAGATACGCAGTATTTT.

The CDR3 coding sequence is TGCAGTGCAACGACCCCCCGGGAAGCTTTCTTT. The encoded protein is CSATTPREAFF. The chain links TRBV20-1 to TRBJ1-1; D is uncertain. Germline CDR1 and CDR2: DFQATT and SNEGSKA (reference sequence). V lost 6 bases to trimming and J lost 8 bases, with 13 bases between them. This CDR3 is built from 11 residues.

Written as DNA, the CDR3 is TGTGCCATAAGCCACCGGGGGGAGACAGATACGCAGTATTTT. The encoded protein is CAISHRGETDTQYF. The rearrangement joins TRBV5-4 to TRBJ2-3; 7 bases match TRBD2. V gave up 9 bases and J gave up 3 bases; unmatched junction bases: 10. Germline V CDR1 and CDR2: SGHNT, YYREEE (reference sequence). The CDR3 extends over 14 amino acids.

This clonotype showed up just a few times. The rearrangement links TRBV7-2 to TRBJ1-2, with D tentatively TRBD1 (5 bases). V lost 5 bases to trimming and J lost 6 bases, with 13 bases between them. The germline V gene has CDR1 SGHTA and CDR2 FQGNSA. This CDR3 spans 13 amino acids. The CDR3 bases are TGTGCCAGCAGCAAGCCGGGGGTAAATGGCTACACCTTC. This gives the protein CASSKPGVNGYTF.

The gene calls are TRBV10-3 and TRBJ2-7; D possibly corresponds to TRBD2 (7 bases). The CDR3 has 13 residues. Per germline, CDR1 ENHRY and CDR2 SYGVKD. V gave up 7 bases and J gave up 5 bases, with 15 bases separating them. The CDR3 DNA is TGTGCCATCACCGGGGGGCCTATCAACGAGCAGTACTTC. Amino acids: CAITGGPINEQYF.

Many counts were recorded for this clonotype. The junction and the germline gene differ at one end; a read error may be behind it. J is TRBJ2-1 and V is TRBV5-1, with D tentatively TRBD2 (6 bases). This CDR3 is built from 15 residues. Germline CDR1 is SGHRS and CDR2 is YFSETQ. The CDR3, as DNA: TGTGCCAGCAGCTTGGATAGCGGTGATTACAATGAGCAGTTCTTC. Translating gives CASSLDSGDYNEQFF. The whole variable domain, remainder taken from reference TRBV5-1 and TRBJ2-1, is KAGVTQTPRYLIKTRGQQVTLSCSPISGHRSVSWYQQTPGQGLQFLFEYFSETQRNKGNFPGRFSGRQFSNSRSEMNVSTLELGDSALYLCASSLDSGDYNEQFFGPGTRLTVL.

V usage is TRBV5-1 and J usage is TRBJ2-1; 8 nucleotides align to TRBD1. The trim removed 6 bases at V and 6 bases at J, leaving 8 bases unmatched. The CDR3 is 14 amino acids. The germline CDR1 and CDR2 sequences are SGHRS and YFSETQ. CDR3 nucleotides: TGCGCCAGCACTAGAGACAGGGGAGTCAATGAGCAGTTCTTC. Its protein is CASTRDRGVNEQFF. The full variable domain, completed using reference TRBV5-1 and TRBJ2-1, is KAGVTQTPRYLIKTRGQQVTLSCSPISGHRSVSWYQQTPGQGLQFLFEYFSETQRNKGNFPGRFSGRQFSNSRSEMNVSTLELGDSALYLCASTRDRGVNEQFFGPGTRLTVL.

This clonotype came up many times. This chain connects TRBV20-1 to TRBJ2-5; 8 nucleotides align to TRBD2. This CDR3 region has 13 residues. Germline V gene lookup returns CDR1 DFQATT and CDR2 SNEGSKA (reference sequence). Germline trimming cut 6 bases from V and 4 bases from J; bases unmatched to any gene: 7. The CDR3 protein is CSARPGGRETQYF. DNA of the CDR3: TGCAGTGCGCGCCCGGGGGGGCGAGAGACCCAGTACTTC.

This clonotype was counted between two and nine times. The V and J genes are TRBV25-1 and TRBJ2-1; 7 nucleotides align to TRBD2. Germline CDR1 is MGHDK and CDR2 is SYGVNS. CDR3 length equals 16 residues. Trimming at V came to 0 bases and at J to 8 bases, leaving 10 bases not matched to a gene. CDR3: CASSEYRVRGRDEQFF. The CDR3 DNA reads TGTGCCAGCAGTGAATATCGGGTCCGGGGGAGGGATGAGCAGTTCTTC.